This T cell receptor (beta chain) was obtained from a study of technical replicates of blood from a handful of donors (dated 2017 in TCRdb). A remark on this clone: It lacks a known antigen. No base-level quality is on record; no much larger clone is a single base apart.

CDR1 MNHEY and CDR2 SVGAGI were looked up in the germline V gene. Taken from cysteine to phenylalanine, the CDR3 has 13 residues. Only the CDR3 region is kept as DNA, spanning 39 bases read in frame from base 1. Trimming removed 7 bases from V and 2 bases from J, leaving 11 bases between the germline ends. To prepare the library, the immunoSEQ multiplex PCR assay was applied. TCRdb holds this immuneACCESS table with in-frame rearrangements only. Some clones are missing; in checked studies, unresolved V genes explain under half, and the rest has no known cause. Counted in this sample were approximately 75,000 clones; 80% to 95% of them appeared once. The ten largest clonotypes hold around 0.37% of the sample.

Sequences were obtained from T cells isolated from PBMCs. The TCR originated in a human donor in good health. The rearranged segments are TRBV6-5 and TRBJ1-1; the D segment cannot be called with confidence. The CDR3: CASTTTGNTEAFF. DNA sequence: TGTGCCAGCACAACGACGGGTAACACTGAAGCTTTCTTT.